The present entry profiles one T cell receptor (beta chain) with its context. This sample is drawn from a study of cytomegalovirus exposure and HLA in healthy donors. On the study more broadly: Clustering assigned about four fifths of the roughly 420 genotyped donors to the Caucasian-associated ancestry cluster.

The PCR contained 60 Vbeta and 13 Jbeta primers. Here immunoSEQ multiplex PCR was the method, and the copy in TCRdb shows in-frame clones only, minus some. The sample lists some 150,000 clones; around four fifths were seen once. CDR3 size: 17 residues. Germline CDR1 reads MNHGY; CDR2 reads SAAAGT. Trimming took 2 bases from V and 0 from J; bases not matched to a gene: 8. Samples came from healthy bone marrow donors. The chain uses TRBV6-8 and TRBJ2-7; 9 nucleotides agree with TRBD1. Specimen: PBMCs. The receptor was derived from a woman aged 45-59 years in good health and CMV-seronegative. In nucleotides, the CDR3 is TGTGCCAGCAGTTACCTACAGGGGGCAAACCCCTCCTACGAGCAGTACTTC. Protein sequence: CASSYLQGANPSYEQYF.